The TCR beta chain described here comes from a study of a mutant IDH1 vaccine in newly diagnosed glioma. Clones were read by immunoSEQ multiplex PCR, and TCRdb kept only the in-frame ones, dropping some. The table lists roughly 70,000 clones, about 87% of them singletons. The germline V and J ends were trimmed by 0 bases and 0 bases, with 5 bases remaining between them. Per germline, CDR1 MNHEY and CDR2 SMNVEV (reference sequence). There are 14 residues in the CDR3. Concerning this clone itself: Its target is unknown.

As for time point: week 23, last vaccination. Doses comprised 300 ug of mutant IDH1 20-mer peptide each, plus topical imiquimod. The TCR originated in a man aged 18 to 29 with glioma. The chain employs TRBV27 and TRBJ1-1; D gene unclear. Specimen: PBMCs, collected from a glioma patient whose treatment included an IDH1 peptide vaccine. DNA for the CDR3: TGTGCCAGCAGTTTATCGACGGTGAACACTGAAGCTTTCTTT. This sequence encodes CASSLSTVNTEAFF.